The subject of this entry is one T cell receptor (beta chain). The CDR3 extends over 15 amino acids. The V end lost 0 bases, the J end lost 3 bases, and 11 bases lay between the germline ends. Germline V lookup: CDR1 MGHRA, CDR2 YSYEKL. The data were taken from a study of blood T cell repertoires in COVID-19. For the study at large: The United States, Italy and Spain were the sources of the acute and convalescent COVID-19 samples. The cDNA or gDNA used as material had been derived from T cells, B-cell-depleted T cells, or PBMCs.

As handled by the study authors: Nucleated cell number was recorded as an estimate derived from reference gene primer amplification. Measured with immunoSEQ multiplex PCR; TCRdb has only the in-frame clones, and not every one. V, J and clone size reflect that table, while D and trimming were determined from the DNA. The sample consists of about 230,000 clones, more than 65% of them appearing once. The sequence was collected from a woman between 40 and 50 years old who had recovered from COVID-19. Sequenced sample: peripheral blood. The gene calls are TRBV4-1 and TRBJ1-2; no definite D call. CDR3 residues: CASSQDFPGYYGYTF. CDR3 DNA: TGCGCCAGCAGCCAAGATTTCCCAGGTTACTATGGCTACACCTTC.